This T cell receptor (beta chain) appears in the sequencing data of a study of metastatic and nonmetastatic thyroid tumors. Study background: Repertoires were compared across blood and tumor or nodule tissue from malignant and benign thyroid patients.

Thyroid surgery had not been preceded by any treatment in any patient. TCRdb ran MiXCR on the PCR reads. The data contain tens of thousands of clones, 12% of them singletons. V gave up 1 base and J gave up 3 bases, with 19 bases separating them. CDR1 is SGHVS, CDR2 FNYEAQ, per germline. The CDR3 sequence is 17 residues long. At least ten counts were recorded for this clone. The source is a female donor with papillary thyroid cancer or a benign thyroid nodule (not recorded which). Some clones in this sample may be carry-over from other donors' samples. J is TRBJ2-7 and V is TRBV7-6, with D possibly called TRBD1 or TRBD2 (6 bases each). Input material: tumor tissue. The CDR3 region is CASSLVGWGLSGYEQYF. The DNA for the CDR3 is TGTGCCAGCAGCTTAGTCGGGTGGGGGCTTAGCGGCTACGAGCAGTACTTC.